The source of this TCR beta chain is a study of blood T cell repertoires in COVID-19. For the study at large: Researchers got acute and convalescent COVID-19 samples from the United States, Italy and Spain. PBMCs, B-cell-depleted T cells, or T cells were the source of the cDNA or gDNA that made up the material.

Trimming took off 3 bases at V and 7 bases at J, with 10 bases between the two ends. This CDR3 is built from 14 residues. Germline values: CDR1 LGHNA, CDR2 YNFKEQ. The assay was immunoSEQ multiplex PCR, and TCRdb's table has in-frame clones only and misses some. The top ten hold roughly 1.9% of the sample, which has 150,000 to 200,000 clones, 93% seen once. The specimen was peripheral blood. This receptor was taken from a woman in her sixties with COVID-19, enrolled during active disease. This chain joins TRBV4-2 and TRBJ1-6; D gene uncertain. The CDR3 nucleotides read TGTGCCAGCAGCCAGATCGACATAAATTCACCCCTCCACTTT. This encodes CASSQIDINSPLHF.